This TCR beta chain comes out of a study of cytomegalovirus exposure and HLA in healthy donors. The study's findings and limits: One cluster of highly shared sequence variants probably arose as a sequencing artifact.

Primers: 60 Vbeta forward and 13 Jbeta reverse. Sequenced by immunoSEQ multiplex PCR; TCRdb stores in-frame clones only, minus some. The data show about 160,000 clones, and the top ten clones hold 1.3%. V lost 3 bases to trimming and J lost 5 bases; unmatched junction nucleotides: 6. Germline CDR1 and CDR2: LNHDA and SQIVND (reference sequence). The CDR3 extends over 15 amino acids. About this clone: Its antigen is still unknown.

This clonotype was sampled from a woman aged 55-70 years in good health and CMV-seronegative. Input material: PBMCs. This chain connects TRBV19 to TRBJ2-2, with 7 nucleotides matching TRBD1. The CDR3 DNA follows: TGTGCCAGTAGTATTGAAGGCAGGGGGACCGGGGAGCTGTTTTTT. Translating it yields CASSIEGRGTGELFF.